The clone carrying this T cell receptor beta chain has ten or more counts. The antigen is not known. CDR1 and CDR2 from the germline V gene are MNHEY and SVGAGI. With 0 bases removed from V and 0 bases from J, the gap between germline ends came to 6 bases. This CDR3 has 15 residues. The study recruited healthy Caucasian donors from Russia who were aged roughly 6 to 100. A second PCR, run for about 7 to 11 cycles, used a sample-barcoded 5' primer plus a J-beta primer mix. One entry per CDR3 protein, called by TCRdb with MiXCR from the 5' RACE reads. The repertoire has about 780,000 distinct CDR3 sequences, around 45% of them found once; the top ten carry about a sixth. The entry originates in a study of blood T cells in healthy people across ages. Study-wide findings and caveats: Naive CD4+ cell counts and diversity both ran higher in long-lived than in aged donors. Diversity of TCR beta per million T cells declined in a roughly linear way with age.

The rearrangement joins TRBV6-5 to TRBJ1-5, with D hard to call. The receptor was derived from a man older than 75 in good health. The sample taken for sequencing was blood. The CDR3 loop reads CASSYSRVSNQPQHF. CDR3 DNA: TGTGCCAGCAGTTACTCCCGGGTTAGCAATCAGCCCCAGCATTTT.